The 4 T cell receptor beta chains presented below share a single source sample, sequenced in a study of patients and donors after allogeneic stem cell transplantation. TCRdb re-analysed the RT-PCR reads in MiXCR, keeping a single row per CDR3 protein. The sample consists of about 410,000 distinct CDR3 sequences, approximately 16% of them appearing once. The sample taken for sequencing was blood, either unsorted or a sorted T cell fraction (not recorded which). The receptors here all came from a human donor who was either an allogeneic HSCT recipient or a stem cell or donor lymphocyte infusion donor (not recorded which). It is not recorded whose cells these are; they may come from a transplant donor.

The chain combines TRBV2 with TRBJ1-5; D not resolved. Germline V gene sequence: CDR1 SNHLY, CDR2 FYNNEI. The CDR3 runs to 14 residues. Trimming stripped 7 bases from V and 6 bases from J, with 16 bases between. CDR3 in amino acids: CASTVGYGLQPQHF. CDR3 bases: TGTGCCAGCACTGTGGGGTACGGCCTTCAGCCCCAGCATTTT.

This clonotype was seen a handful of times. This chain connects TRBV11-3 to TRBJ2-5, with D perhaps assigned TRBD1 or TRBD2 (5 bases each). The V gene's germline CDR1 is SGHNT and CDR2 YENEEA. CDR3 size: 15 residues. Trimming took off 4 bases at V and 5 bases at J, with 17 bases between the two ends. CDR3 nucleotide sequence: TGTGCCAGCAGCTCCTGGGACCGCGCCCGTGAGACCCAGTACTTC. This codes for CASSSWDRARETQYF.

The chain has TRBV15 and TRBJ2-3; 10 nucleotides align to TRBD2. This CDR3 comprises 16 residues. J was trimmed by 7 bases and V by 5 bases; bases with no gene match: 12. Germline CDR1 LNHNV, CDR2 YYDKDF (reference sequence). The DNA of the CDR3 is TGTGCCACCAGCTGGGGCGCTAGCGGGGGTGAAAATACGCAGTATTTT. It translates to CATSWGASGGENTQYF.

Ten or more counts support this clonotype. The chain combines TRBV12-3 or TRBV12-4 with TRBJ2-1; 11 nucleotides line up with TRBD2. The V segment lost 10 bases and the J segment 0 bases; nucleotides outside the gene matches: 11. The CDR3 consists of 17 residues. The CDR3 protein is CATVTSGAKSSYNEQFF. The DNA of the CDR3 is TGTGCCACCGTGACTAGCGGGGCTAAGAGCTCCTACAATGAGCAGTTCTTC.